This T cell receptor (beta chain) was documented in a study of identical twins. Germline-derived CDR1 and CDR2 are SGHAT and FQNNGV. Deletions cut 2 bases from V and 1 base from J, with 14 bases between. The CDR3 consists of 16 residues. Using its own MiXCR run on the 5' RACE reads, TCRdb lists one record per CDR3 protein. The sample includes 550,000 to 800,000 distinct CDR3 sequences, about 7.6% seen only once; the top ten take around 1.6%. Healthy Caucasians alone served as donors. This clonotype has just a few counts. These records were also assigned to another study, of yellow fever vaccine responses in identical twins.

The sequenced material came from PBMCs. The chain combines TRBV11-2 with TRBJ1-1; the D is unclear. This sequence originates from a woman between 18 and 29 years old in good health. CDR3 sequence: CASSLLGSGRNTEAFF. Here the CDR3 DNA reads TGTGCCAGCAGCTTACTGGGATCCGGGCGGAACACTGAAGCTTTCTTT.